Below are 9 T cell receptor beta chains sequenced from a single sample in a study of OX40 agonist ivuxolimab in advanced cancers. Profiled with immunoSEQ multiplex PCR; TCRdb holds only in-frame clones, not every one. This sample has about 64,000 clones; around four fifths occur once, and the top ten carry around 2.1%. The sample in question was CD4+ or CD8+ T cells sorted from blood, obtained in a trial of the OX40 agonist ivuxolimab. The receptors here all came from an adult with an advanced solid tumor such as melanoma, head and neck, liver or kidney cancer.

The V gene is TRBV7-2, the J gene TRBJ2-6; a possible D gene is TRBD2 (5 bases). The CDR3 loop spans 17 amino acids. Between the trimmed V and J ends, which lost 5 bases and 5 bases, there was a span of 19 bases. Looked up from germline, CDR1 is SGHTA and CDR2 is FQGNSA. The DNA for the CDR3 is TGTGCCAGCAGCCCTGGAGGACGACAAAGTCGGGCCAACGTCCTGACTTTC. It translates to CASSPGGRQSRANVLTF.

The chain is built from TRBV6-6 and TRBJ2-5; possible D gene TRBD2, 5 bases. Deletions cut 7 bases from V and 5 bases from J, with 17 bases between. CDR1 MNHNY and CDR2 SVGAGI come from the germline V gene (reference sequence). The CDR3 totals 14 residues. The CDR3 spells CASKIPTRSETQYF. CDR3 sequence (DNA): TGTGCCAGCAAGATCCCCACTAGATCGGAGACCCAGTACTTC.

The chain employs TRBV25-1 and TRBJ2-2; 7 bases line up with TRBD1. Per germline, CDR1 MGHDK and CDR2 SYGVNS. Losses at the gene ends were 1 base for V and 5 bases for J; bases not matched to a gene: 7. This CDR3 spans 16 amino acids. CDR3 in DNA: TGTGCCAGCAGTGAATCTAGGACAGGCCAGACCGGGGAGCTGTTTTTT. This sequence encodes CASSESRTGQTGELFF.

V is TRBV5-4 and J is TRBJ1-2; no reliable D call. Trimming cost V 4 bases and J 2 bases, with 15 bases left between them. This CDR3 has 15 residues. Looked up from germline, CDR1 is SGHNT and CDR2 is YYREEE (reference sequence). The CDR3: CASSMDPAINYGYTF. The CDR3 DNA reads as TGTGCCAGCAGCATGGACCCAGCCATAAACTATGGCTACACCTTC.

V gene TRBV7-6 combines with J gene TRBJ1-5; D is uncertain. The germline V gene encodes CDR1 SGHVS and CDR2 FNYEAQ. The CDR3 is 13 amino acids. Trimming shortened V by 5 bases and J by 5 bases, and 10 bases separated the two germline ends. CDR3 residues: CASSPDQDQPQHF. In DNA, the CDR3 is TGTGCCAGCAGCCCGGACCAAGATCAGCCCCAGCATTTT.

On this clone itself: Distinct nucleotide sequences in the sample also encode this CDR3. The chain has TRBV2 and TRBJ2-5; D not certain. In germline, CDR1 is SNHLY, CDR2 FYNNEI. Trimming left V 3 bases short and J 5 bases short, with 4 bases between. The CDR3 extends over 11 amino acids. CDR3 sequence: CASSESETQYF. The DNA of the CDR3 is TGTGCCAGCAGTGAGTCCGAGACCCAGTACTTC.

The J gene is TRBJ1-1, the V gene TRBV7-7; D unclear. Germline lookup yields CDR1 SSHAT and CDR2 FNYEAQ (reference sequence). CDR3 length: 14 amino acids. V was cut by 1 base and J by 4 bases, with 10 bases left in between. The CDR3 protein is CASSLGPGSTEAFF. CDR3 DNA sequence: TGTGCCAGCAGCTTAGGGCCGGGGAGCACTGAAGCTTTCTTT.

This clone appeared once. The chain carries TRBV10-3 and TRBJ2-1, with D maybe TRBD2 (7 bases). CDR1 is ENHRY, CDR2 SYGVKD, per germline. With 7 bases removed from V and 0 bases from J, the gap between germline ends came to 19 bases. This CDR3 has 17 amino acids. CDR3 nucleotide sequence: TGTGCCATCACCCTTAAGAGGGGGGGTTACTCCTACAATGAGCAGTTCTTC. Encoded protein: CAITLKRGGYSYNEQFF.

This rearrangement joins TRBV19 to TRBJ2-7; D possibly corresponds to TRBD1 (5 bases). Germline assignment: CDR1 LNHDA and CDR2 SQIVND (reference sequence). CDR3 length equals 15 residues. V was pared by 5 bases and J by 3 bases, with 17 bases between. CDR3 nucleotide sequence: TGTGCCAGTAGTGAGAGGACAATCCCTGGCTACGAGCAGTACTTC. This translates into CASSERTIPGYEQYF.